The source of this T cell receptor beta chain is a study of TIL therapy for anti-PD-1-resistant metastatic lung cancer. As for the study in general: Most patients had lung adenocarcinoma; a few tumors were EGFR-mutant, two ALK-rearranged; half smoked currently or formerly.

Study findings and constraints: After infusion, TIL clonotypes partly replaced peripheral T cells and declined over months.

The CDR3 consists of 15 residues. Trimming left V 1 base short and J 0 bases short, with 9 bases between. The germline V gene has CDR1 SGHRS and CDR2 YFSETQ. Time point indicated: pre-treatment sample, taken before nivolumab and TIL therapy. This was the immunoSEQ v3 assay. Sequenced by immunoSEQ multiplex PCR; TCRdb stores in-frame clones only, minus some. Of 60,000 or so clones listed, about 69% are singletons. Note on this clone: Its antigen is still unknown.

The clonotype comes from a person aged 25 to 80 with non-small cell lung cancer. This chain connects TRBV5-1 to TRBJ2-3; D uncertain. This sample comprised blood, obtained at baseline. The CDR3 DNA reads TGCGCCAGCAGCTTGCCGGGCGCGAGCACAGATACGCAGTATTTT. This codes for CASSLPGASTDTQYF.